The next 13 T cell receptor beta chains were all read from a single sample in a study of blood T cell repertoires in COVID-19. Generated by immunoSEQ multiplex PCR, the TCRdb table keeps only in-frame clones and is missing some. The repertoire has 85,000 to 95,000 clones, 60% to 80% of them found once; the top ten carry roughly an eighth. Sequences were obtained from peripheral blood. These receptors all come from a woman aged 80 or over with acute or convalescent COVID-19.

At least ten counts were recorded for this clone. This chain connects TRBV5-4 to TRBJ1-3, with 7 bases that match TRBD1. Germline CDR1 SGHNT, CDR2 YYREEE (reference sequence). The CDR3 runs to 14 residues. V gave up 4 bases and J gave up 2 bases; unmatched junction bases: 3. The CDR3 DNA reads TGTGCCAGCAGCCTTGGACAGGCTGGAAACACCATATATTTT. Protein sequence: CASSLGQAGNTIYF.

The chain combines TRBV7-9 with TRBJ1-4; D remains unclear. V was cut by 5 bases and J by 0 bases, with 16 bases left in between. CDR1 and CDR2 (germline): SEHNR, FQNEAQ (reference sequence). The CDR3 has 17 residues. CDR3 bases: TGTGCCAGCAGCACTAGTCGACACCTTCCAACTAATGAAAAACTGTTTTTT. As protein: CASSTSRHLPTNEKLFF. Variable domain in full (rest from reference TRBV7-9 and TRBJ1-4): DTGVSQNPRHKITKRGQNVTFRCDPISEHNRLYWYRQTLGQGPEFLTYFQNEAQLEKSRLLSDRFSAERPKGSFSTLEIQRTEQGDSAMYLCASSTSRHLPTNEKLFFGSGTQLSVL.

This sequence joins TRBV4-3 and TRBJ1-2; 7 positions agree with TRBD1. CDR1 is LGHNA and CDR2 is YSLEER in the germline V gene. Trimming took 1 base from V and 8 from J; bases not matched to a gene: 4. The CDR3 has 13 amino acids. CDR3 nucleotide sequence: TGCGCCAGCAGCCAAGCCGCAGGGGGGGGCTACACCTTC. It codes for CASSQAAGGGYTF.

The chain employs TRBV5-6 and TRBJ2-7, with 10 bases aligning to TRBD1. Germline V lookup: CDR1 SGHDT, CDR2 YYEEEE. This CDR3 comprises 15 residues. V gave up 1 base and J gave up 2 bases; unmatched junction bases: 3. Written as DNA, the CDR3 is TGTGCCAGCAGCTTGTTTGGGACAGGGGCCTACGAGCAGTACTTC. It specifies CASSLFGTGAYEQYF.

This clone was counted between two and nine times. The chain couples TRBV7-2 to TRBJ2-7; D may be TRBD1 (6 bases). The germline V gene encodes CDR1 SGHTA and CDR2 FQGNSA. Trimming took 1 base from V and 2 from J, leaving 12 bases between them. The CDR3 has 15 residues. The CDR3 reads CASSLGRTVTYEQYF. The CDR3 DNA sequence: TGTGCCAGCAGCTTAGGAAGGACAGTGACCTACGAGCAGTACTTC.

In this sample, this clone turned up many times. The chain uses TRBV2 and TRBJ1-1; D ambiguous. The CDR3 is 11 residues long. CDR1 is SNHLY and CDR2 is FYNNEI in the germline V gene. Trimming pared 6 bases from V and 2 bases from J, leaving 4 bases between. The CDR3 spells CASSFNTEAFF. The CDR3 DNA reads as TGTGCCAGCAGCTTCAACACTGAAGCTTTCTTT.

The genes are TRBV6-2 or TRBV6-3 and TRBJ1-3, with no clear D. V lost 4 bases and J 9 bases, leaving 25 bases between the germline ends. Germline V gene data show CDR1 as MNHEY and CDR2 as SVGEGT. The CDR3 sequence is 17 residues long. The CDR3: CASSSPDKRLTGGTIYF. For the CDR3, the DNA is TGTGCCAGCAGTTCCCCAGACAAGCGGTTGACTGGAGGCACCATATATTTT.

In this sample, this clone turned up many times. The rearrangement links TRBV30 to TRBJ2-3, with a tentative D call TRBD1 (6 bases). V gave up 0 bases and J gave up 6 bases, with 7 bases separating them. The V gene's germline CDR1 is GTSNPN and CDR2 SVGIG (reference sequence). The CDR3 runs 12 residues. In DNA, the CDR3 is TGTGCCTGGAGTGTAGGACAGGATACGCAGTATTTT. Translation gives CAWSVGQDTQYF. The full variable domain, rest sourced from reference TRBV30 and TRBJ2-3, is SQTIHQWPATLVQPVGSPLSLECTVEGTSNPNLYWYRQAAGRGLQLLFYSVGIGQISSEVPQNLSASRPQDRQFILSSKKLLLSDSGFYLCAWSVGQDTQYFGPGTRLTVL.

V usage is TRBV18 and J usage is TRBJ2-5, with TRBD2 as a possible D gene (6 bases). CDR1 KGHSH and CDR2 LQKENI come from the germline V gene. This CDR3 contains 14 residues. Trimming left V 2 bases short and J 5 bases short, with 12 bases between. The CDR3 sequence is CASSPEAGRETQYF. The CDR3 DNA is TGTGCCAGCTCACCAGAGGCGGGACGGGAGACCCAGTACTTC.

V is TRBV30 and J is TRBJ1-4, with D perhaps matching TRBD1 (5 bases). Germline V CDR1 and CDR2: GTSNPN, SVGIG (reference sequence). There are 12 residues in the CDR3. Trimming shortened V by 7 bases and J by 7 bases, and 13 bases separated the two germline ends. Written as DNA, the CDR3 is TGTGCCTATAACCGGGGGGGTGAAAAACTGTTTTTT. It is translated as CAYNRGGEKLFF. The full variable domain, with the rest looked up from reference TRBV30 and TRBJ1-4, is SQTIHQWPATLVQPVGSPLSLECTVEGTSNPNLYWYRQAAGRGLQLLFYSVGIGQISSEVPQNLSASRPQDRQFILSSKKLLLSDSGFYLCAYNRGGEKLFFGSGTQLSVL.

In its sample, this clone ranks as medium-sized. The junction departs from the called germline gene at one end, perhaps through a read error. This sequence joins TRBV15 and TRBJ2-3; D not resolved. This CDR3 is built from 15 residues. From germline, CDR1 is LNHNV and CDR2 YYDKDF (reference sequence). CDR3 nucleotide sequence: TGTGCCACCAGCGGAGAGCGAGGCAGCACAGATACGCAGTATTTT. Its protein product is CATSGERGSTDTQYF.

The CDR3 DNA is TGTGCCAGCAGCGTAGGGGGCGCGTACAATTCACCCCTCCACTTT. Protein: CASSVGGAYNSPLHF. The chain couples TRBV5-4 to TRBJ1-6; TRBD1 matches 7 bases. CDR1 SGHNT and CDR2 YYREEE come from the germline V gene (reference sequence). The CDR3 is 15 amino acids. Trimming cost V 4 bases and J 7 bases; bases outside gene matches: 8.

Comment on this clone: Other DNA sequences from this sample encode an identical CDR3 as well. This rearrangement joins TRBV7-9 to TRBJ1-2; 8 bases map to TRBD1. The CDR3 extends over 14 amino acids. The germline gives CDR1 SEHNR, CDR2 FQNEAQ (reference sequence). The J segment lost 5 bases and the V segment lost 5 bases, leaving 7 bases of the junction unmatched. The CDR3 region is CASSPGQGGYGYTF. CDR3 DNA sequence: TGTGCCAGCAGCCCAGGACAGGGAGGATATGGCTACACCTTC. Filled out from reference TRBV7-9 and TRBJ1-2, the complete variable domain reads DTGVSQNPRHKITKRGQNVTFRCDPISEHNRLYWYRQTLGQGPEFLTYFQNEAQLEKSRLLSDRFSAERPKGSFSTLEIQRTEQGDSAMYLCASSPGQGGYGYTFGSGTRLTVV.